The 10 T cell receptor beta chains presented below share a single source sample, sequenced in a study of T cells in Graves' hyperthyroidism and ophthalmopathy. The source material, RNA transcripts, was used to amplify TCR beta CDR3 regions. HTBI primers drove first-round RT-PCR of the TCR CDR3. One entry per CDR3 protein results from TCRdb running MiXCR on the multiplex PCR reads. The table has approximately 740,000 distinct CDR3 sequences, 11% to 15% seen once. Sequencing was carried out using blood. The source is a woman between 18 and 29 years old with Graves' hyperthyroidism.

J is TRBJ1-1 and V is TRBV4-3; D is ambiguous. Looked up from germline, CDR1 is LGHNA and CDR2 is YSLEER. CDR3 size: 14 residues. Between the trimmed V and J ends, which lost 0 bases and 6 bases, there was a span of 11 bases. The CDR3 coding sequence is TGCGCCAGCAGCCAAGATCTAGTAAGGTCTGAAGCTTTCTTT. Its protein is CASSQDLVRSEAFF.

The chain employs TRBV5-1 and TRBJ2-4; possibly TRBD2 for D (7 bases). Trimming removed 4 bases at V and 7 bases at J, with 18 bases between. Germline assignment: CDR1 SGHRS and CDR2 YFSETQ. This CDR3 comprises 15 residues. The chain's CDR3 is CASSPTGGPTNIQYF. Written as DNA, the CDR3 is TGCGCCAGCAGCCCAACGGGGGGCCCGACTAACATTCAGTACTTC.

The V call is TRBV4-2, the J call TRBJ1-1; the match to TRBD1 covers 10 bases. CDR3 size: 19 residues. Per germline, CDR1 LGHNA and CDR2 YNFKEQ. J gave up 3 bases and V 2 bases, and 15 bases lay outside the gene matches. The CDR3 nucleotides are TGTGCCAGCAGCCAACTTCGGGAGGGGACAGGGGAACTGGACACTGAAGCTTTCTTT. Translated: CASSQLREGTGELDTEAFF.

The V gene is TRBV3-1, the J gene TRBJ2-1; D is possibly TRBD2 (5 bases). The CDR3 contains 15 residues. The V gene's germline CDR1 is LGHDT and CDR2 YNNKEL (reference sequence). V lost 11 bases, J lost 4 bases, and 21 bases lay in between. This CDR3 is CAAGGGERLYNEQFF. DNA for the CDR3: TGTGCCGCAGGCGGTGGGGAGCGGCTATACAATGAGCAGTTCTTC.

The chain employs TRBV4-3 and TRBJ2-7; possible D gene TRBD2, 5 bases. CDR3 length equals 15 residues. Germline loops: CDR1 LGHNA, CDR2 YSLEER. V was trimmed by 0 bases and J by 2 bases, leaving 11 bases between them. CDR3 in DNA: TGCGCCAGCAGCCAAGAGCCGACTATCCCCTACGAGCAGTACTTC. Its translation: CASSQEPTIPYEQYF.

There are a few counts of this clonotype. Sequence at one end of the junction differs from germline and may be a read error. The chain has TRBV5-1 and TRBJ2-2; D is ambiguous. CDR1 is SGHRS, CDR2 YFSETQ, per germline. This CDR3 region has 13 residues. The CDR3 reads CASSFASTGELFF. The DNA of the CDR3 is TGTGCCAGCAGCTTTGCCTCGACCGGGGAGCTGTTTTTT.

This clonotype was seen a single time. Sequence at one end of the junction differs from germline and may be a read error. The chain employs TRBV14 and TRBJ2-2; D is undetermined. CDR1 and CDR2 (germline): SGHDN, FVKESK. The CDR3 is 13 residues long. The CDR3 DNA reads as TGTGCCAACAGCCCCGGTGGCGCCGGGGAGCTGTTTTTT. Translating it yields CANSPGGAGELFF.

This clonotype was detected a few times. V usage is TRBV30 and J usage is TRBJ1-1; no firm D call. Trimming shortened V by 3 bases and J by 8 bases, and 10 bases separated the two germline ends. The CDR3 loop spans 11 amino acids. CDR1 GTSNPN and CDR2 SVGIG come from the germline V gene (reference sequence). CDR3 sequence reads: CAWRTSREAFF. CDR3 in DNA: TGTGCCTGGAGAACCAGCCGAGAAGCTTTCTTT. Full variable domain (outside the CDR3, taken from reference TRBV30 and TRBJ1-1): SQTIHQWPATLVQPVGSPLSLECTVEGTSNPNLYWYRQAAGRGLQLLFYSVGIGQISSEVPQNLSASRPQDRQFILSSKKLLLSDSGFYLCAWRTSREAFFGQGTRLTVV.

There are many counts of this clonotype. The chain recombines TRBV10-2 with TRBJ2-7; TRBD2 matches 10 bases. The V gene end was trimmed by 3 bases and the J gene end by 3 bases; junction bases not matched to a gene: 5. Germline-derived CDR1 and CDR2 are WSHSY and SAAADI. This CDR3 spans 15 amino acids. The CDR3, as DNA: TGCGCCAGCAGTGACAATAGCGGGAGGCACTACGAGCAGTACTTC. Encoded protein: CASSDNSGRHYEQYF.

In this sample, this clonotype turned up many times. The gene calls are TRBV7-9 and TRBJ2-5, with TRBD1 matching 8 bases. The CDR3 loop spans 15 amino acids. The V gene end was trimmed by 5 bases and the J gene end by 3 bases; junction bases not matched to a gene: 8. CDR1 and CDR2 from the germline V gene are SEHNR and FQNEAQ (reference sequence). The CDR3: CASSPRTGMKETQYF. CDR3 DNA: TGTGCCAGCAGCCCCCGGACAGGGATGAAAGAGACCCAGTACTTC.